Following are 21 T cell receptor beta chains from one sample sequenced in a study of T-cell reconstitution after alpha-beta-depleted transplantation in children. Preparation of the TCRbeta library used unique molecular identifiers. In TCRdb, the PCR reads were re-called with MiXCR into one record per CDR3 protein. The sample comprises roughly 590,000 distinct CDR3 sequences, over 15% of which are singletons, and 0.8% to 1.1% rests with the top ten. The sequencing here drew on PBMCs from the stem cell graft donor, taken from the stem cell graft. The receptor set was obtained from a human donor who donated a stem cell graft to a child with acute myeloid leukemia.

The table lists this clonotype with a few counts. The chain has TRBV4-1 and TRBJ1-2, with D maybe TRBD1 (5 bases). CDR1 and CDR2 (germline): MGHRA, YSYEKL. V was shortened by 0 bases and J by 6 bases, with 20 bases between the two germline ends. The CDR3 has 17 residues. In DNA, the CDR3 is TGCGCCAGCAGCCAAGATTGGCCAGGGCGGAAGCGGGATGGCTACACCTTC. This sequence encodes CASSQDWPGRKRDGYTF.

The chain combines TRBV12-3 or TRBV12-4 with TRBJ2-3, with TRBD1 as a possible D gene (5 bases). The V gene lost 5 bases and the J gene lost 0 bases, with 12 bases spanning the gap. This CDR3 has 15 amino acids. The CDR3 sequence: CASSRAGLSTDTQYF. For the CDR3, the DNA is TGTGCCAGCAGTCGGGCAGGGCTTAGCACAGATACGCAGTATTTT.

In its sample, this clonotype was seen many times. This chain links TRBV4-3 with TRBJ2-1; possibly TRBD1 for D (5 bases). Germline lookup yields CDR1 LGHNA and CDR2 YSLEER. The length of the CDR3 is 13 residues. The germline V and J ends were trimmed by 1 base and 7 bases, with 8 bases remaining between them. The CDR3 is CASSQVRGNEQFF. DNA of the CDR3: TGCGCCAGCAGCCAAGTTAGGGGAAATGAGCAGTTCTTC.

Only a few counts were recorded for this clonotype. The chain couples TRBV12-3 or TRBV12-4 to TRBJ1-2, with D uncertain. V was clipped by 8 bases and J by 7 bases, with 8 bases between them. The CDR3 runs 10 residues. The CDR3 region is CASPNGGYTF. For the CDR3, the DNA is TGTGCCAGCCCGAACGGTGGCTACACCTTC.

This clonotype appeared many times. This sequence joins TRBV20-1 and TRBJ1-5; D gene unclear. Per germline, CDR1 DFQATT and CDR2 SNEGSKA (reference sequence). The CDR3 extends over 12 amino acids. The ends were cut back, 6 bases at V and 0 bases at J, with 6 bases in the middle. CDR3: CSAHDSNQPQHF. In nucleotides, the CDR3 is TGCAGTGCGCACGATAGCAATCAGCCCCAGCATTTT.

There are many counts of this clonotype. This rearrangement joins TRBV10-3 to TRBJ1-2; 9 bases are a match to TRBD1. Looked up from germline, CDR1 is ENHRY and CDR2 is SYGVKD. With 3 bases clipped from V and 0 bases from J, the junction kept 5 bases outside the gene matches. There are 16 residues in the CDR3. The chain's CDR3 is CAISDDRGKANYGYTF. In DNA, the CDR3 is TGTGCCATCAGTGACGACAGGGGGAAAGCTAACTATGGCTACACCTTC.

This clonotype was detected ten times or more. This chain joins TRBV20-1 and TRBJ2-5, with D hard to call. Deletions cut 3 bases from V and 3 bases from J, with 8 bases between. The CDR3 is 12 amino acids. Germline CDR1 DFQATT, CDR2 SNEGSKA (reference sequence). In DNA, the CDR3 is TGCAGTGCTAGTAGCTATGAAGAGACCCAGTACTTC. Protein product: CSASSYEETQYF.

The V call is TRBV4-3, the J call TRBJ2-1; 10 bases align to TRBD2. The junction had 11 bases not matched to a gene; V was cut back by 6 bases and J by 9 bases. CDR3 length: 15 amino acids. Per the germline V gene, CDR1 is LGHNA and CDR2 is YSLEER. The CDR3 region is CASSLSSGGYVEQFF. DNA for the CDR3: TGCGCCAGCAGTTTAAGTAGCGGGGGGTATGTTGAGCAGTTCTTC.

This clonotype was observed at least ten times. CDR3 DNA sequence: TGTGCCAGCAGGGGGGGAGTTTATAGCAATCAGCCCCAGCATTTT. Translation: CASRGGVYSNQPQHF. V gene TRBV12-3 or TRBV12-4 combines with J gene TRBJ1-5, with D possibly TRBD1 on 5 matching bases. The CDR3 is made up of 15 amino acids. The V end was cut by 6 bases, the J end by 0 bases, with 12 bases between.

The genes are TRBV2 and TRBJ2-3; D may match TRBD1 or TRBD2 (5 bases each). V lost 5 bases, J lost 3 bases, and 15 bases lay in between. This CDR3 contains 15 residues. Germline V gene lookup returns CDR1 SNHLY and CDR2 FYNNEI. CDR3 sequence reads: CASSRSGTPTDTQYF. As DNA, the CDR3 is TGTGCCAGCAGTCGCTCCGGGACCCCAACAGATACGCAGTATTTT.

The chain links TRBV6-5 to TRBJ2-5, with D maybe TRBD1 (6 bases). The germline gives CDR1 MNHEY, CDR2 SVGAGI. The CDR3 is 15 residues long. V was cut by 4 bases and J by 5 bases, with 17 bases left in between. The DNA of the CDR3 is TGTGCCAGCAGTTTGGACAGACAGTTTAGGGAGACCCAGTACTTC. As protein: CASSLDRQFRETQYF.

Here the CDR3 DNA reads TGTGCCAGCGGGGGAGTAGCGGGGGCGTACAATGAGCAGTTCTTC. Amino acids: CASGGVAGAYNEQFF. The rearrangement uses TRBV7-9 and TRBJ2-1; TRBD2 agrees at 9 bases. This CDR3 has 15 amino acids. Germline loops: CDR1 SEHNR, CDR2 FQNEAQ (reference sequence). V was clipped by 8 bases and J by 4 bases; unmatched bases: 9.

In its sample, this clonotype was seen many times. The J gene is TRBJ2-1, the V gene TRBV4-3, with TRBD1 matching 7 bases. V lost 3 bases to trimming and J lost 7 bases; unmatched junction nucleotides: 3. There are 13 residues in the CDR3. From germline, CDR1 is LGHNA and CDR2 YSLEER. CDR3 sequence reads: CASSQRQGNEQFF. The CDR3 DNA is TGCGCCAGCAGCCAGCGACAGGGAAATGAGCAGTTCTTC.

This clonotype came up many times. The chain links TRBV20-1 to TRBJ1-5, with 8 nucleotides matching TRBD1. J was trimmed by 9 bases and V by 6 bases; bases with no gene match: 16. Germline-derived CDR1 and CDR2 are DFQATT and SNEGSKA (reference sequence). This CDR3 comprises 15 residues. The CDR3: CSAPPRVQGDWPQHF. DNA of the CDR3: TGCAGTGCCCCACCCAGGGTACAGGGGGATTGGCCCCAGCATTTT.

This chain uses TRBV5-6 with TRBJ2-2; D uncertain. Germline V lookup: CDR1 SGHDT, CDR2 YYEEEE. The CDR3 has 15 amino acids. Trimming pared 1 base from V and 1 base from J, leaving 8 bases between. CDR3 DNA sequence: TGTGCCAGCAGCTTGCGGACGAAGAACACCGGGGAGCTGTTTTTT. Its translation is CASSLRTKNTGELFF.

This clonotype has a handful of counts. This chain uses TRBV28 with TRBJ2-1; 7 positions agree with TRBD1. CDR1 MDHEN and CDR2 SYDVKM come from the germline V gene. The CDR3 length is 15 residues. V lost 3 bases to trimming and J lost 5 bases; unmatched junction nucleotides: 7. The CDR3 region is CASSFRGYRNNEQFF. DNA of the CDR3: TGTGCCAGCAGTTTCAGGGGGTACCGGAACAATGAGCAGTTCTTC.

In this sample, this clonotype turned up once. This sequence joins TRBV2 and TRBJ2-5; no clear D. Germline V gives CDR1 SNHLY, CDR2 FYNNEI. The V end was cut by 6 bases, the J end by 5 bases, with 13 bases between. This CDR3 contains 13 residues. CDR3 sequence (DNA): TGTGCCAGCAGGGACGATCCCGAGGAGACCCAGTACTTC. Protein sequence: CASRDDPEETQYF.

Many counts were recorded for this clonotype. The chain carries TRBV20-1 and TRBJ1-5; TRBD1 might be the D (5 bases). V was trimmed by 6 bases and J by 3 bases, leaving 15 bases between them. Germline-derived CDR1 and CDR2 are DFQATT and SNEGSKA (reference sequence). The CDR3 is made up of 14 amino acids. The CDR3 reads CSANWEGTNQPQHF. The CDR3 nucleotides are TGCAGTGCCAACTGGGAGGGGACCAATCAGCCCCAGCATTTT.

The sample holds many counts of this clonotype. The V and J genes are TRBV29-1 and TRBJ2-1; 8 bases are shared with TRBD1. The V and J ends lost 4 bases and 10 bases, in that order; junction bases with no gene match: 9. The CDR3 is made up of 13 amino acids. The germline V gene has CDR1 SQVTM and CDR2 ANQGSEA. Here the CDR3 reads CSVATTGGREQFF. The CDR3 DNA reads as TGCAGCGTTGCTACAACAGGGGGTAGAGAGCAGTTCTTC.

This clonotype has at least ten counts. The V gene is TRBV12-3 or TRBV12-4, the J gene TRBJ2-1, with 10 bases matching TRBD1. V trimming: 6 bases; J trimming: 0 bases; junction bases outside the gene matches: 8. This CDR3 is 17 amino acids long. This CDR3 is CASRPGTGVASYNEQFF. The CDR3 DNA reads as TGTGCCAGCAGGCCCGGGACAGGGGTCGCCTCCTACAATGAGCAGTTCTTC.

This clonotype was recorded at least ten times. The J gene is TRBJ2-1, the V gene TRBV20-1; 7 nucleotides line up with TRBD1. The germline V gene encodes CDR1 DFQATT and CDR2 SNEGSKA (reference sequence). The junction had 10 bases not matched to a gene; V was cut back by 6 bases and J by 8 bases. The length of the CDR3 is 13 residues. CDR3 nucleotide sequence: TGCAGTGCCCCTCAAGGGGGCAGGGATGAGCAGTTCTTC. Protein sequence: CSAPQGGRDEQFF.